These 5 T cell receptor beta chains share one sample of origin, sequenced in a study of cytomegalovirus exposure and HLA in healthy donors. The primer mix had 60 Vbeta and 13 Jbeta primers. TCRdb's copy holds only in-frame clones and misses some; the assay was immunoSEQ multiplex PCR. The table records under 100,000 clones, approximately 70% of them present only once. Specimen: PBMCs. These receptors all stem from a woman aged 50 to 60 in good health and CMV-seropositive.

This clone was counted a few times. V gene TRBV5-5 combines with J gene TRBJ2-7; 7 bases fit TRBD1. V gave up 2 bases and J gave up 4 bases; unmatched junction bases: 3. The germline gives CDR1 SGHKS, CDR2 YYEKEE (reference sequence). The CDR3 length is 13 residues. CDR3 protein: CASSFVQGYEQYF. DNA for the CDR3: TGTGCCAGCAGCTTTGTACAGGGGTACGAGCAGTACTTC.

V usage is TRBV7-2 and J usage is TRBJ2-5; the D is unclear. V was trimmed by 5 bases and J by 1 base, leaving 8 bases between them. The germline CDR1 and CDR2 sequences are SGHTA and FQGNSA. This CDR3 is 13 amino acids long. CDR3 sequence (DNA): TGTGCCAGCAGCGTGGCCTTCCAAGAGACCCAGTACTTC. Translation gives CASSVAFQETQYF.

The V gene is TRBV5-4, the J gene TRBJ2-5, with D tentatively TRBD2 (6 bases). The CDR3 runs to 12 residues. The V and J ends lost 4 bases and 2 bases respectively, with 6 bases between them. Germline V lookup: CDR1 SGHNT, CDR2 YYREEE (reference sequence). CDR3: CASSAGQETQYF. DNA of the CDR3: TGTGCCAGCAGCGCGGGGCAAGAGACCCAGTACTTC.

The genes are TRBV10-2 and TRBJ1-6; D call uncertain. Trimming stripped 4 bases from V and 2 bases from J, with 12 bases between. The CDR3 spans 16 residues. The germline gives CDR1 WSHSY, CDR2 SAAADI. The CDR3 sequence is CASSVGGSPYNSPLHF. In nucleotides, the CDR3 is TGCGCCAGCAGTGTCGGCGGCAGTCCCTATAATTCACCCCTCCACTTT.

The V gene is TRBV19, the J gene TRBJ1-2; 7 bases agree with TRBD1. With V trimmed by 3 bases and J by 4 bases, 20 bases remained unmatched. Germline loops: CDR1 LNHDA, CDR2 SQIVND (reference sequence). CDR3 length: 19 amino acids. In nucleotides, the CDR3 is TGTGCCAGTAGTATTCTAATAGGGGGCGCGCTAGGGCTCGGCTATGGCTACACCTTC. It yields the protein CASSILIGGALGLGYGYTF. Variable domain in full (rest from reference TRBV19 and TRBJ1-2): DGGITQSPKYLFRKEGQNVTLSCEQNLNHDAMYWYRQDPGQGLRLIYYSQIVNDFQKGDIAEGYSVSREKKESFPLTVTSAQKNPTAFYLCASSILIGGALGLGYGYTFGSGTRLTVV.